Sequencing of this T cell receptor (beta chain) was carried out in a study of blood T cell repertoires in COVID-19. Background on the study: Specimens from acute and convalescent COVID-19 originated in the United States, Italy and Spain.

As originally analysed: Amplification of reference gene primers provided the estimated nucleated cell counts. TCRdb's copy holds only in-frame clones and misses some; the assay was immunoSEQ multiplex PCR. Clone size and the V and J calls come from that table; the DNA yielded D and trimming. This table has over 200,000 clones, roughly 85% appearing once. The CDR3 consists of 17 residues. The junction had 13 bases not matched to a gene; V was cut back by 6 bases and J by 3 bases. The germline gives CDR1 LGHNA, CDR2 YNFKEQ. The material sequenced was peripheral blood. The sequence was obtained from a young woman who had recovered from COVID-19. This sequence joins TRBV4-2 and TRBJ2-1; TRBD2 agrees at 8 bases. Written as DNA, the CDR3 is TGTGCCAGCAGAGAAGTGACCCTAGCGGGCCACTACAATGAGCAGTTCTTC. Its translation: CASREVTLAGHYNEQFF.